Below, one TCR beta chain is given with its context. Seattle-derived patients entered the study during active infection and were followed longitudinally. This sample was taken from a study of blood T cell repertoires in COVID-19. Deletions cut 1 base from V and 7 bases from J, with 8 bases between. The germline gives CDR1 KGHSH, CDR2 LQKENI. The CDR3 loop spans 13 amino acids. Original methodology: Amplifying reference gene primers gave estimates of nucleated cell counts. Produced via immunoSEQ multiplex PCR; TCRdb's table is partial and in-frame only. D and trimming were read from the DNA, whereas the V and J calls and clone size are those reported in that table. Among 150,000 to 180,000 clones listed, approximately 80% were seen once.

The genes are TRBV18 and TRBJ1-5; D is undetermined. Sequencing was performed on peripheral blood. This sequence originates from an older woman with COVID-19, enrolled during active disease. The CDR3, as DNA: TGTGCCAGCTCACCACACCCTAACCAGCCCCAGCATTTT. This encodes CASSPHPNQPQHF.